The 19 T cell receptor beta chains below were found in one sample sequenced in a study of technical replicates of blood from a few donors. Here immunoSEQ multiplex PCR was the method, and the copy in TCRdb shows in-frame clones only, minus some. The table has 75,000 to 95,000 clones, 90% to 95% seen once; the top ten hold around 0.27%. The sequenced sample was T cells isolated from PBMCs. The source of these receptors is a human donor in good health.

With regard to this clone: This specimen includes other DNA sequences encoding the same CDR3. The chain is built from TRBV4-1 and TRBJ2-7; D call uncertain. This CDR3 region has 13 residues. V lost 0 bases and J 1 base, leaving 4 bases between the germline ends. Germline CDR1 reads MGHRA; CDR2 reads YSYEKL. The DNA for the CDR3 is TGCGCCAGCAGCCAAGATAGATCCTACGAGCAGTACTTC. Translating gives CASSQDRSYEQYF.

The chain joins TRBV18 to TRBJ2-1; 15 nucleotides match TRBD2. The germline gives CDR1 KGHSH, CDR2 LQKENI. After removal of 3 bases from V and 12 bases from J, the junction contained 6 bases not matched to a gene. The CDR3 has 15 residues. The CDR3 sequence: CASSPPGLAGGMQFF. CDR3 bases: TGTGCCAGCTCACCTCCGGGACTAGCGGGAGGTATGCAGTTCTTC.

The CDR3 reads CASSEIGVYGYTF. DNA of the CDR3: TGTGCCAGCAGTGAAATCGGGGTCTATGGCTACACCTTC. The chain uses TRBV25-1 and TRBJ1-2; D call uncertain. Between the trimmed V and J ends, which lost 2 bases and 4 bases, there was a span of 8 bases. The CDR3 runs to 13 residues. Germline-derived CDR1 and CDR2 are MGHDK and SYGVNS.

CDR3 sequence: CASKTGGNQPQHF. Written as DNA, the CDR3 is TGTGCCAGCAAGACAGGGGGCAATCAGCCCCAGCATTTT. V usage is TRBV28 and J usage is TRBJ1-5; TRBD1 aligns across 8 bases. This CDR3 is 13 amino acids long. V shed 7 bases and J 2 bases; nucleotides not matched to a gene: 1. Germline lookup yields CDR1 MDHEN and CDR2 SYDVKM.

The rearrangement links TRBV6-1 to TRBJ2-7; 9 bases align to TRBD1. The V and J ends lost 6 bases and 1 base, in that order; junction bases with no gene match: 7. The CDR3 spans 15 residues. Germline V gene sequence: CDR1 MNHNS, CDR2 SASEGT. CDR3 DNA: TGTGCCAGCAGATCCGGGACAGGGCTATCCTACGAGCAGTACTTC. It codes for CASRSGTGLSYEQYF.

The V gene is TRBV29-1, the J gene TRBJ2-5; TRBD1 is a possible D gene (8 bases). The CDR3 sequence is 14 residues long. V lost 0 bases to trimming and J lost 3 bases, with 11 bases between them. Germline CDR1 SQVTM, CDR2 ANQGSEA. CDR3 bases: TGCAGCGTTGAAGATACAGGGGGGGAAGAGACCCAGTACTTC. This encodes CSVEDTGGEETQYF.

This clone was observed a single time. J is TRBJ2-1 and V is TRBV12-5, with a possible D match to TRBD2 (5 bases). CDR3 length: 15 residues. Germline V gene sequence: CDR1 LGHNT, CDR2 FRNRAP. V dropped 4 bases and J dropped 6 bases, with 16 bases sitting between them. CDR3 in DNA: TGTGCTAGTGGTTCGACACTACTTGAGGGCAATGAGCAGTTCTTC. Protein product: CASGSTLLEGNEQFF.

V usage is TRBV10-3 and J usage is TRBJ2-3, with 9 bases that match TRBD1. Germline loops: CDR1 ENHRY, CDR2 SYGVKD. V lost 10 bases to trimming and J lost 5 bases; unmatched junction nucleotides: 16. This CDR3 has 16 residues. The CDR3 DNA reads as TGTGCCACAGGAAATCGGGACAGGGATGTTGAAGATACGCAGTATTTT. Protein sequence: CATGNRDRDVEDTQYF.

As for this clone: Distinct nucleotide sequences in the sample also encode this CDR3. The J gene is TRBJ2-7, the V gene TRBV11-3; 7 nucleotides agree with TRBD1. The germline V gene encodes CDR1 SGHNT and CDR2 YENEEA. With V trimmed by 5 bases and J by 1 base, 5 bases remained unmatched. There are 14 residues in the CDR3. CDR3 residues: CASSLPDRSYEQYF. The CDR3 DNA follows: TGTGCCAGCAGCCTTCCGGACAGGTCCTACGAGCAGTACTTC.

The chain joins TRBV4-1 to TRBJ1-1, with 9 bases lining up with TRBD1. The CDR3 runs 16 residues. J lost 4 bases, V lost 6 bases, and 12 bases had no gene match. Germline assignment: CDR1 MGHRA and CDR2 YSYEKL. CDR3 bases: TGCGCCAGCAGTCCCTCGTGGGGACAGGGATTCACTGAAGCTTTCTTT. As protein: CASSPSWGQGFTEAFF.

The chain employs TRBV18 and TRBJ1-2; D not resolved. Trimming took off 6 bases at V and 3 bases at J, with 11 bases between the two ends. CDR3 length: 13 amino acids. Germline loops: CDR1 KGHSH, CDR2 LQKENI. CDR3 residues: CASSPDFDYGYTF. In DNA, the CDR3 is TGTGCCAGCTCGCCCGACTTCGACTATGGCTACACCTTC.

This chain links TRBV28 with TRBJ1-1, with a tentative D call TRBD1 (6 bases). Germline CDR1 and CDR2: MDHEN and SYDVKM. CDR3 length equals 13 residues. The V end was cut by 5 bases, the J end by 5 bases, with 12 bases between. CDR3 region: CASSIPTGTEAFF. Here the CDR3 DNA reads TGTGCCAGCAGTATCCCTACAGGGACTGAAGCTTTCTTT.

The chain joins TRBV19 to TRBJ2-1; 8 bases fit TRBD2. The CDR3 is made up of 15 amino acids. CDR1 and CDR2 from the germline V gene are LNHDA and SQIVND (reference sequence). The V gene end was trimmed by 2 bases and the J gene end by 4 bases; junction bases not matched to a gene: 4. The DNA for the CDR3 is TGTGCCAGTAGTATAACGGCGGGAGGATACAATGAGCAGTTCTTC. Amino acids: CASSITAGGYNEQFF. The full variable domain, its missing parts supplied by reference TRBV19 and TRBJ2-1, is DGGITQSPKYLFRKEGQNVTLSCEQNLNHDAMYWYRQDPGQGLRLIYYSQIVNDFQKGDIAEGYSVSREKKESFPLTVTSAQKNPTAFYLCASSITAGGYNEQFFGPGTRLTVL.

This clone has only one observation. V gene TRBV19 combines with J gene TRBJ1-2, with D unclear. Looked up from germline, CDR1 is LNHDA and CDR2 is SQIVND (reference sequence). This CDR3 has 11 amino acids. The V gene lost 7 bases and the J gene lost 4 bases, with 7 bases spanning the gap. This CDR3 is CASNSPYGYTF. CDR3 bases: TGTGCCAGTAACAGTCCCTATGGCTACACCTTC.

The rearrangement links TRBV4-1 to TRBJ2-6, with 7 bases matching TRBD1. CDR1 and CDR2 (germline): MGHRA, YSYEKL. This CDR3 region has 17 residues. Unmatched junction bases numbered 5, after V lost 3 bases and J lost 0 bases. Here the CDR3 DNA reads TGCGCCAGCAGCCAGCAGACAGGGAACTCTGGGGCCAACGTCCTGACTTTC. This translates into CASSQQTGNSGANVLTF.

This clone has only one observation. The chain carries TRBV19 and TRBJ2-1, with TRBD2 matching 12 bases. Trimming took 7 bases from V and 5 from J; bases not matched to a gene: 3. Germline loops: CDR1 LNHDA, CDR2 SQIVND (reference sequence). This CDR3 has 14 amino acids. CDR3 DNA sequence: TGTGCCAGTAAGAGACTAGCGGGGGACAATGAGCAGTTCTTC. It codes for CASKRLAGDNEQFF. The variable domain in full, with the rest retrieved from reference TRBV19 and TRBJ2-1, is DGGITQSPKYLFRKEGQNVTLSCEQNLNHDAMYWYRQDPGQGLRLIYYSQIVNDFQKGDIAEGYSVSREKKESFPLTVTSAQKNPTAFYLCASKRLAGDNEQFFGPGTRLTVL.

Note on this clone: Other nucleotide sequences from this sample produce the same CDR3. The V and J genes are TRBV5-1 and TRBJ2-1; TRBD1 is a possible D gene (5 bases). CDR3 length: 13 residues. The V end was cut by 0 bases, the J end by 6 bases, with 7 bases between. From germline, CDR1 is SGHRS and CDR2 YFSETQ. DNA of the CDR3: TGCGCCAGCAGCTTGGGCCAGGGCAATGAGCAGTTCTTC. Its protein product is CASSLGQGNEQFF.

The CDR3 region has the DNA TGTGCCAGCAGTCCTACAGGGTACGGGAACATTCAGTACTTC. The encoded protein is CASSPTGYGNIQYF. The gene calls are TRBV28 and TRBJ2-4; the D gene is possibly TRBD1 (6 bases). V gave up 5 bases and J gave up 7 bases, with 15 bases separating them. Germline V gene lookup returns CDR1 MDHEN and CDR2 SYDVKM. The CDR3 has 14 amino acids.

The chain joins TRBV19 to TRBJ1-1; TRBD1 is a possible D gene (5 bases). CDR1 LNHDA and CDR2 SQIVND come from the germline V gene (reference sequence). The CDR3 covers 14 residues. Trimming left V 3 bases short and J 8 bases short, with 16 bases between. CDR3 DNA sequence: TGTGCCAGTAGTATTCTCCTCCGGCCAGGGGAAGCTTTCTTT. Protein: CASSILLRPGEAFF.